These 19 T cell receptor beta chains were all obtained from the same sample, sequenced in a study of cytomegalovirus exposure and HLA in healthy donors. The PCR used 60 Vbeta and 13 Jbeta primers. Assay: immunoSEQ multiplex PCR; the TCRdb copy retains only in-frame clones and omits some. The sample lists 55,000 to 80,000 clones, roughly 82% seen once, with under 2.5% in the top ten. The specimen was PBMCs. The receptor set was obtained from a man between 18 and 35 years old in good health and CMV-seronegative.

This chain links TRBV21-1 with TRBJ1-5; the table's D call of TRBD1 was not tested on the DNA. TRBV21-1 represents a pseudogene. The CDR3 extends over 14 amino acids. The CDR3 reads CASSFRTGRQPQHF. CDR3 in DNA: TGTGCCAGCAGCTTTCGGACAGGGAGACAGCCCCAGCATTTT.

V usage is TRBV4-3 and J usage is TRBJ2-1, with a possible D match to TRBD2 (6 bases). The CDR3 spans 14 residues. V lost 5 bases, J lost 9 bases, and 17 bases lay in between. Germline V CDR1 and CDR2: LGHNA, YSLEER. As DNA, the CDR3 is TGCGCCAGCAGCGGGACGGGGGTTTCGGGTGAGCAGTTCTTC. Amino acid sequence: CASSGTGVSGEQFF.

This clone occurred once. The genes are TRBV27 and TRBJ2-7, with 8 bases fitting TRBD1. In germline, CDR1 is MNHEY, CDR2 SMNVEV (reference sequence). The CDR3 sequence is 15 residues long. V was pared by 5 bases and J by 2 bases, with 8 bases of the junction left unmatched. The CDR3 bases are TGTGCCAGCAGTCCAGGACAGGGAGGCGCCTACGAGCAGTACTTC. Residues: CASSPGQGGAYEQYF.

This clone was recorded once. The gene calls are TRBV19 and TRBJ2-1; 12 bases agree with TRBD2. Germline assignment: CDR1 LNHDA and CDR2 SQIVND (reference sequence). CDR3 length equals 17 residues. V was pared by 1 base and J by 7 bases, with 8 bases of the junction left unmatched. The CDR3 DNA reads TGTGCCAGTAGTATAGCCCCCCCTAGCGGGGGGGCGAATGAGCAGTTCTTC. Encoded protein: CASSIAPPSGGANEQFF.

The genes are TRBV29-1 and TRBJ1-4, with D possibly being TRBD1 (5 bases). Germline lookup yields CDR1 SQVTM and CDR2 ANQGSEA. The germline V and J ends were trimmed by 7 bases and 5 bases, with 14 bases remaining between them. This CDR3 has 13 amino acids. The CDR3 loop reads CSATAAGNEKLFF. The DNA for the CDR3 is TGCAGCGCCACGGCGGCAGGGAATGAAAAACTGTTTTTT.

The CDR3 DNA reads TGTGCCACCAGCAGCAAACTACAGGGGGCCGGCACTGAAGCTTTCTTT. This codes for CATSSKLQGAGTEAFF. The chain combines TRBV15 with TRBJ1-1; 9 bases agree with TRBD1. The CDR3 is 16 residues long. V lost 3 bases, J lost 4 bases, and 9 bases stayed unmatched. Per the germline V gene, CDR1 is LNHNV and CDR2 is YYDKDF (reference sequence).

V gene TRBV6-4 combines with J gene TRBJ2-5; 8 positions agree with TRBD2. This CDR3 is 14 amino acids long. The germline CDR1 and CDR2 sequences are MRHNA and SNTAGT. V was clipped by 7 bases and J by 4 bases; unmatched bases: 8. DNA for the CDR3: TGTGCCAGCACCCGGCGGGGGGCAGGAGAGACCCAGTACTTC. It codes for CASTRRGAGETQYF.

This clone was seen more than once but under ten times. The V gene is TRBV14, the J gene TRBJ1-1; 7 bases agree with TRBD1. This CDR3 region has 17 residues. Germline CDR1 SGHDN, CDR2 FVKESK. The junction had 14 bases not matched to a gene; V was cut back by 4 bases and J by 3 bases. The CDR3 is CASSPTGTWEVHTEAFF. CDR3 DNA sequence: TGTGCCAGCAGCCCGACAGGGACGTGGGAGGTTCACACTGAAGCTTTCTTT.

The V call is TRBV30, the J call TRBJ1-2, with D unclear. The CDR3 runs to 13 residues. Germline-derived CDR1 and CDR2 are GTSNPN and SVGIG (reference sequence). Trimming cost V 2 bases and J 7 bases, with 14 bases left between them. The CDR3 DNA is TGTGCCTGGAGTATTCCCGTGGCTGGTGGCTACACCTTC. Translated: CAWSIPVAGGYTF.

V and J are TRBV7-3 and TRBJ2-3; 10 bases align to TRBD1. Trimming cost V 2 bases and J 5 bases; bases outside gene matches: 7. The germline CDR1 and CDR2 sequences are SGHTA and FQGTGA. CDR3 length equals 16 residues. The CDR3 DNA follows: TGTGCCAGCAGCTTAGGGACAGGGGCTGATAGAGATACGCAGTATTTT. As protein: CASSLGTGADRDTQYF.

The gene calls are TRBV27 and TRBJ1-6; 8 bases agree with TRBD1. The CDR3 loop spans 14 amino acids. Germline trimming cut 6 bases from V and 7 bases from J; bases unmatched to any gene: 5. CDR1 and CDR2 (germline): MNHEY, SMNVEV (reference sequence). The CDR3 DNA sequence: TGTGCCAGCAGCACCCAGGGGGCGAATTCACCCCTCCACTTT. Protein sequence: CASSTQGANSPLHF.

J is TRBJ2-5 and V is TRBV19, with D maybe TRBD1 (5 bases). The CDR3 contains 15 residues. Trimming removed 5 bases from V and 1 base from J, with 14 bases in between. CDR1 is LNHDA and CDR2 is SQIVND in the germline V gene (reference sequence). CDR3 coding DNA: TGTGCCAGTAGTTACAGGCTCCAGGTCCAAGAGACCCAGTACTTC. It codes for CASSYRLQVQETQYF.

The chain combines TRBV19 with TRBJ2-2, with TRBD1 identical over 11 bases. The CDR3 covers 15 residues. J gave up 5 bases and V 6 bases, and 5 bases lay outside the gene matches. Germline CDR1 LNHDA, CDR2 SQIVND (reference sequence). CDR3 DNA sequence: TGTGCCAGTAGACCGGGACAGGGGGGGACCGGGGAGCTGTTTTTT. The encoded protein is CASRPGQGGTGELFF.

This clone is a singleton in its sample. The chain combines TRBV7-8 with TRBJ1-4, with 11 bases that match TRBD1. Trimming removed 4 bases from V and 7 bases from J; junction bases left unmatched: 11. The CDR3 length is 17 residues. The V gene's germline CDR1 is SGHVS and CDR2 FQNEAQ. In nucleotides, the CDR3 is TGTGCCAGCAGCTCCGAGCGGGTCGGGACAGGGGGTGAAAAACTGTTTTTT. Protein: CASSSERVGTGGEKLFF.

This clone was observed once. J is TRBJ2-7 and V is TRBV7-9; TRBD2 agrees at 7 bases. The CDR3 length is 16 residues. CDR1 is SEHNR and CDR2 is FQNEAQ in the germline V gene (reference sequence). After removal of 5 bases from V and 9 bases from J, the junction contained 19 bases not matched to a gene. CDR3 in DNA: TGTGCCAGCAGCGGGCCCTCTAGCGGCCGGGCTCTGGTGCAGTACTTC. This gives the protein CASSGPSSGRALVQYF.

This clone has a single count. The rearrangement links TRBV9 to TRBJ2-2; D unresolved. Germline assignment: CDR1 SGDLS and CDR2 YYNGEE. Trimming cost V 4 bases and J 2 bases, with 12 bases left between them. The CDR3 loop spans 15 amino acids. CDR3: CASSPLAANTGELFF. The CDR3 DNA follows: TGTGCCAGCAGCCCCCTGGCGGCTAACACCGGGGAGCTGTTTTTT.

CDR3 nucleotide sequence: TGTGCCAGCACCGATCCCGGACAGCGTAACACTGAAGCTTTCTTT. This gives the protein CASTDPGQRNTEAFF. The rearrangement uses TRBV28 and TRBJ1-1, with D possibly being TRBD1 (6 bases). The CDR3 contains 15 residues. Germline V lookup: CDR1 MDHEN, CDR2 SYDVKM. V was pared by 7 bases and J by 2 bases, with 17 bases between.

The chain has TRBV28 and TRBJ2-5; D remains ambiguous. V was trimmed by 3 bases and J by 7 bases, leaving 18 bases between them. The CDR3 consists of 15 residues. CDR1 is MDHEN, CDR2 SYDVKM, per germline. The CDR3 bases are TGTGCCAGCAGTTTCCGCAAGCCGGGTTTGATGACCCAGTACTTC. It is translated as CASSFRKPGLMTQYF.

In its sample, this clone was seen once. The chain combines TRBV19 with TRBJ2-1; D might be TRBD2 (6 bases). Trimming left V 3 bases short and J 1 base short, with 10 bases between. CDR1 is LNHDA and CDR2 is SQIVND in the germline V gene (reference sequence). This CDR3 is 15 amino acids long. The CDR3 sequence: CASSIGGESYNEQFF. The CDR3 DNA is TGTGCCAGTAGTATTGGAGGGGAGTCCTACAATGAGCAGTTCTTC. The full variable domain, its missing parts supplied by reference TRBV19 and TRBJ2-1, is DGGITQSPKYLFRKEGQNVTLSCEQNLNHDAMYWYRQDPGQGLRLIYYSQIVNDFQKGDIAEGYSVSREKKESFPLTVTSAQKNPTAFYLCASSIGGESYNEQFFGPGTRLTVL.